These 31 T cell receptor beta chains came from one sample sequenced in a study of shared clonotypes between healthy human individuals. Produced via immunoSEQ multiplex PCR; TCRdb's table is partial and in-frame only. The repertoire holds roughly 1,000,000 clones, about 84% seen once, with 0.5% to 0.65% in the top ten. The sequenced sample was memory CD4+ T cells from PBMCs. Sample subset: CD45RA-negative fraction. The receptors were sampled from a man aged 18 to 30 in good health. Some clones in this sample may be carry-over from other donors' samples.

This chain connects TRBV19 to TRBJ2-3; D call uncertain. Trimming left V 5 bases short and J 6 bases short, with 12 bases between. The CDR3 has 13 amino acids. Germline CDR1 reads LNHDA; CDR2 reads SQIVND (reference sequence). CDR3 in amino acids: CASSPRRTDTQYF. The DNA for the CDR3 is TGTGCCAGTAGTCCTCGCCGGACCGATACGCAGTATTTT.

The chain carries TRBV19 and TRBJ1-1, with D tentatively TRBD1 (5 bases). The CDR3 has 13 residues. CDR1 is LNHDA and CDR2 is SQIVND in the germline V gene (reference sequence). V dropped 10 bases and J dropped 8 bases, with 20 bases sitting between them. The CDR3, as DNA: TGTGCCACCCAAAACCCGGCGGGGACCGAAGCTTTCTTT. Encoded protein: CATQNPAGTEAFF.

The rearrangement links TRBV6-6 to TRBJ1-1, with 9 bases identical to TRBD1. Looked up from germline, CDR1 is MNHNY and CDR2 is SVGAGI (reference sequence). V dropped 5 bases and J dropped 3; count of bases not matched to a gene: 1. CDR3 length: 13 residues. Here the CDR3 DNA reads TGTGCCAGCAGTGGGACAGGGTACACTGAAGCTTTCTTT. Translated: CASSGTGYTEAFF.

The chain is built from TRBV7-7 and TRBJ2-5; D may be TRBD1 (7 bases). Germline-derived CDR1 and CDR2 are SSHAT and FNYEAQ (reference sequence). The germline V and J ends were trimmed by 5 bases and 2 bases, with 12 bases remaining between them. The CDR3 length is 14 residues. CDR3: CASSKTGRQETQYF. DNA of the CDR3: TGTGCCAGCAGCAAGACAGGGAGGCAAGAGACCCAGTACTTC. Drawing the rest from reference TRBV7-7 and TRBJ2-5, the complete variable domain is GAGVSQSPRYKVTKRGQDVTLRCDPISSHATLYWYQQALGQGPEFLTYFNYEAQPDKSGLPSDRFSAERPEGSISTLTIQRTEQRDSAMYRCASSKTGRQETQYFGPGTRLLVL.

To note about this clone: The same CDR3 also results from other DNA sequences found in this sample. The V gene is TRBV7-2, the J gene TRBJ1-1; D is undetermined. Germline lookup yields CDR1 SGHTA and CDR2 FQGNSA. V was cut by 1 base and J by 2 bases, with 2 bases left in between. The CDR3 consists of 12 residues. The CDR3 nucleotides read TGTGCCAGCAGCTTAGTCAACACTGAAGCTTTCTTT. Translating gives CASSLVNTEAFF.

The CDR3, as DNA: TGTGCCAGCAGCTTAGGGGTCGGGAACAATGAGCAGTTCTTC. It codes for CASSLGVGNNEQFF. V gene TRBV7-2 combines with J gene TRBJ2-1, with D maybe TRBD2 (5 bases). Germline CDR1 reads SGHTA; CDR2 reads FQGNSA. V lost 1 base to trimming and J lost 5 bases, with 9 bases between them. CDR3 size: 14 residues.

The CDR3 nucleotides are TGTGCCAGCTCACCCAGTCCCCGGGAGCAGTACTTC. It encodes CASSPSPREQYF. The V call is TRBV18, the J call TRBJ2-7; D unclear. CDR1 is KGHSH and CDR2 is LQKENI in the germline V gene. The V and J ends lost 3 bases and 7 bases respectively, with 10 bases between them. The CDR3 runs to 12 residues.

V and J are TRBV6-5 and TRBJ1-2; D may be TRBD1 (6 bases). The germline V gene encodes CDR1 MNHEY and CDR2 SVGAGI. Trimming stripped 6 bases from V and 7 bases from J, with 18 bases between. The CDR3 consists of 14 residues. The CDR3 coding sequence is TGTGCCAGCAGGTATAGAAACACAGGGCTTGGCTACACCTTC. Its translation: CASRYRNTGLGYTF.

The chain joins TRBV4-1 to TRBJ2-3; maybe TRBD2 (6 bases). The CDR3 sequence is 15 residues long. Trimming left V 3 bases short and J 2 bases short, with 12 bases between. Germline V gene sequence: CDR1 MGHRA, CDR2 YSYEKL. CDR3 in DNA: TGCGCCAGCAGCCAGCTGGGACTTTCCACAGATACGCAGTATTTT. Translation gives CASSQLGLSTDTQYF.

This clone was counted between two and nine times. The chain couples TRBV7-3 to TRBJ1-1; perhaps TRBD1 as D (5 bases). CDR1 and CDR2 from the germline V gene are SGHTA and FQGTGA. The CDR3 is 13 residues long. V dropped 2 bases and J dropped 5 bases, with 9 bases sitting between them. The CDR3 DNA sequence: TGTGCCAGCAGCTTAGAGGGGAAAACTGAAGCTTTCTTT. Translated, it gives CASSLEGKTEAFF.

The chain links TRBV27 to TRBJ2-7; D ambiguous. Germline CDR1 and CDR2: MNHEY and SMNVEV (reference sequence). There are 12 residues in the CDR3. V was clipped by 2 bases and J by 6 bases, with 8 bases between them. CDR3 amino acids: CASSLISGEQYF. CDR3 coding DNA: TGTGCCAGCAGTTTAATTTCGGGCGAGCAGTACTTC.

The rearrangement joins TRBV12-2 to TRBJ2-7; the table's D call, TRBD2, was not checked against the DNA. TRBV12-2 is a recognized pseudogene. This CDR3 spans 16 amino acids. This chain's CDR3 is CASRHSPGDRSYEQYF. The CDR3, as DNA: TGTGCAAGTCGGCATTCGCCGGGTGATAGGTCCTACGAGCAGTACTTC.

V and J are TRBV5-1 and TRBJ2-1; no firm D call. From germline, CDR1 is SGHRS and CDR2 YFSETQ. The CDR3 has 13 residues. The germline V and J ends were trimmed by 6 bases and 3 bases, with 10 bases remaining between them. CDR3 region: CASTGLFYNEQFF. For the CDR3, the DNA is TGCGCCAGCACAGGCTTATTCTACAATGAGCAGTTCTTC.

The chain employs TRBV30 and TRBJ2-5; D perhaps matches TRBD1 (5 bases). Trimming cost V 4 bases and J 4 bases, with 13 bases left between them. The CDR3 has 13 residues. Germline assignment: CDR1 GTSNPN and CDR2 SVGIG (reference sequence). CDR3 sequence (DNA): TGTGCCTGGAATAGACAGCGATTAGAGACCCAGTACTTC. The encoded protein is CAWNRQRLETQYF.

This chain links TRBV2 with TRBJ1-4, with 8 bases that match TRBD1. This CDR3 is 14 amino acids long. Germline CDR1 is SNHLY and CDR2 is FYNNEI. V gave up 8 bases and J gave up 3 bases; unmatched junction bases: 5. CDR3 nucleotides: TGTGCCAGCCAGATACAGGGGGCTAATGAAAAACTGTTTTTT. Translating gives CASQIQGANEKLFF.

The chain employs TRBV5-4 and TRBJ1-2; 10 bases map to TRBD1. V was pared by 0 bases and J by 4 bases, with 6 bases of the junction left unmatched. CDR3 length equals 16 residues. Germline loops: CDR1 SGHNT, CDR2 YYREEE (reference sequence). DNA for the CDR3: TGTGCCAGCAGCTTGGCTGGACAGGGGGGTAGCTATGGCTACACCTTC. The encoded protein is CASSLAGQGGSYGYTF. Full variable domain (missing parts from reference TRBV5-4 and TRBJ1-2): ETGVTQSPTHLIKTRGQQVTLRCSSQSGHNTVSWYQQALGQGPQFIFQYYREEENGRGNFPPRFSGLQFPNYSSELNVNALELDDSALYLCASSLAGQGGSYGYTFGSGTRLTVV.

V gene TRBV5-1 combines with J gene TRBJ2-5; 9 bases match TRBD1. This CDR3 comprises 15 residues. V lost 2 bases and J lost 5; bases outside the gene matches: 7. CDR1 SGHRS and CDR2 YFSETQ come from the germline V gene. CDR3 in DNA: TGCGCCAGCAGCTTATCCCCCGGGACAGGGGAGACCCAGTACTTC. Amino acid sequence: CASSLSPGTGETQYF. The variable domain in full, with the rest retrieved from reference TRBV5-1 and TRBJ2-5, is KAGVTQTPRYLIKTRGQQVTLSCSPISGHRSVSWYQQTPGQGLQFLFEYFSETQRNKGNFPGRFSGRQFSNSRSEMNVSTLELGDSALYLCASSLSPGTGETQYFGPGTRLLVL.

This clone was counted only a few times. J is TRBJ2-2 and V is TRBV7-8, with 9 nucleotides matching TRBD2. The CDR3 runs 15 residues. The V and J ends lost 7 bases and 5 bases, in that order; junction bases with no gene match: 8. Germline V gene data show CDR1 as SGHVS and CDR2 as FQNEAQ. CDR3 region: CASTRAGGGTGELFF. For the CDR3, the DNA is TGTGCCAGCACCAGAGCGGGAGGTGGGACCGGGGAGCTGTTTTTT.

The CDR3 DNA is TGTGCCAGCAGCTGGCCGGGACAGGGGGTTACTGAAGCTTTCTTT. Residues: CASSWPGQGVTEAFF. The gene calls are TRBV5-6 and TRBJ1-1; TRBD1 matches 11 bases. CDR3 length: 15 residues. The V gene's germline CDR1 is SGHDT and CDR2 YYEEEE. With 3 bases clipped from V and 5 bases from J, the junction kept 6 bases outside the gene matches.

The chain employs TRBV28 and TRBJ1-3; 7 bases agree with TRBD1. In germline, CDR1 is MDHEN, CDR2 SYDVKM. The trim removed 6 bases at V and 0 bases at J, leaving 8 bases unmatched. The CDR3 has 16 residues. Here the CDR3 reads CASSLGTAYSGNTIYF. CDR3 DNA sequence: TGTGCCAGCAGCCTCGGGACAGCTTACTCTGGAAACACCATATATTTT.

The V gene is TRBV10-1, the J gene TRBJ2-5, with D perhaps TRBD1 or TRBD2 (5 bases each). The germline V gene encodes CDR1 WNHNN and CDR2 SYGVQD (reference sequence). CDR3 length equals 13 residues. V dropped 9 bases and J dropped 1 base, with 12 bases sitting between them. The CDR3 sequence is CARPGRSQETQYF. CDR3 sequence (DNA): TGCGCCAGGCCGGGACGGTCCCAAGAGACCCAGTACTTC.

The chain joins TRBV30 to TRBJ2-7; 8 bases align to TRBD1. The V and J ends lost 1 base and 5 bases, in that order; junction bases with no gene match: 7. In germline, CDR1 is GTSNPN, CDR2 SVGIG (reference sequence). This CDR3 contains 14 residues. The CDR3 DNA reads TGTGCCTGGAGTGCGCCAGACAGGGGCGACGAGCAGTACTTC. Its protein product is CAWSAPDRGDEQYF.

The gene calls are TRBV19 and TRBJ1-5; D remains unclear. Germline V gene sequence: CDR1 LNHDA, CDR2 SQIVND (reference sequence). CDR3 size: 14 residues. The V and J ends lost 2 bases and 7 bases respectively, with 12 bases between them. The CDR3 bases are TGTGCCAGTAGTATAAGGGTTTCTCGGCAGCCCCAGCATTTT. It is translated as CASSIRVSRQPQHF.

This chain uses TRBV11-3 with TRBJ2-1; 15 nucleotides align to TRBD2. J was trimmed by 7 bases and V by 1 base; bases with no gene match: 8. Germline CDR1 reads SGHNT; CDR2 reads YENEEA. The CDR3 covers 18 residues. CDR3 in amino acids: CASSLAGLAGGPGNEQFF. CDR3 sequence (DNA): TGTGCCAGCAGCTTAGCCGGACTAGCGGGAGGGCCGGGGAATGAGCAGTTCTTC.

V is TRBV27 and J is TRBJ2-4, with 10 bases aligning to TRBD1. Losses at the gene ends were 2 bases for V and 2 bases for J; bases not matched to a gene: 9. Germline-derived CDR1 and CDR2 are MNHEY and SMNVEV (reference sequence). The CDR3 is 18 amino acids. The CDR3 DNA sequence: TGTGCCAGCAGTTTACCCCGGGACAGGGGATGGTCCAAAAACATTCAGTACTTC. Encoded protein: CASSLPRDRGWSKNIQYF.

CDR3 region: CASGTIGGPYGYTF. The DNA of the CDR3 is TGTGCCAGTGGAACTATAGGGGGCCCCTATGGCTACACCTTC. This chain uses TRBV19 with TRBJ1-2; 7 nucleotides match TRBD1. Trimming removed 8 bases from V and 4 bases from J; junction bases left unmatched: 10. The germline CDR1 and CDR2 sequences are LNHDA and SQIVND (reference sequence). The CDR3 covers 14 residues. The variable domain in full, with the rest retrieved from reference TRBV19 and TRBJ1-2, is DGGITQSPKYLFRKEGQNVTLSCEQNLNHDAMYWYRQDPGQGLRLIYYSQIVNDFQKGDIAEGYSVSREKKESFPLTVTSAQKNPTAFYLCASGTIGGPYGYTFGSGTRLTVV.

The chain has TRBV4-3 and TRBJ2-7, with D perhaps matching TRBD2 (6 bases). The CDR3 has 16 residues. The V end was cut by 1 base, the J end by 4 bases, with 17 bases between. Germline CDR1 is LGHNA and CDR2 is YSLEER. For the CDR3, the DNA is TGCGCCAGCAGCCAAGGGGGTGGGGGAGGATTGTACGAGCAGTACTTC. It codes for CASSQGGGGGLYEQYF.

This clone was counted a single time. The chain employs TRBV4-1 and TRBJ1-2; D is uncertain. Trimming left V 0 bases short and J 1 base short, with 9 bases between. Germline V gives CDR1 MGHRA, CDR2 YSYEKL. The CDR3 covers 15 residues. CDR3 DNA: TGCGCCAGCAGCCAAGATTGGAACGTTAACTATGGCTACACCTTC. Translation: CASSQDWNVNYGYTF.

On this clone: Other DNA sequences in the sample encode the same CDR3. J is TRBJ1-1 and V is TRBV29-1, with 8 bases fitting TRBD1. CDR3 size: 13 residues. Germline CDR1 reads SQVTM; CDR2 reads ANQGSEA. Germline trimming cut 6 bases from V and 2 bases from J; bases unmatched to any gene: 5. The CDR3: CSVRQGRNTEAFF. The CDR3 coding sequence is TGCAGCGTGAGACAGGGGCGTAACACTGAAGCTTTCTTT.

The CDR3 bases are TGTGCCAGCAGGGAGGGGGTTGGGCCGATGGCCATTCAGTACTTC. This gives the protein CASREGVGPMAIQYF. V usage is TRBV28 and J usage is TRBJ2-4, with D perhaps given as TRBD1 or TRBD2 (6 bases each). The CDR3 runs to 15 residues. CDR1 and CDR2 from the germline V gene are MDHEN and SYDVKM. V was pared by 6 bases and J by 9 bases, with 21 bases between. The entire variable domain, with the rest obtained from reference TRBV28 and TRBJ2-4, is as follows: DVKVTQSSRYLVKRTGEKVFLECVQDMDHENMFWYRQDPGLGLRLIYFSYDVKMKEKGDIPEGYSVSREKKERFSLILESASTNQTSMYLCASREGVGPMAIQYFGAGTRLSVL.

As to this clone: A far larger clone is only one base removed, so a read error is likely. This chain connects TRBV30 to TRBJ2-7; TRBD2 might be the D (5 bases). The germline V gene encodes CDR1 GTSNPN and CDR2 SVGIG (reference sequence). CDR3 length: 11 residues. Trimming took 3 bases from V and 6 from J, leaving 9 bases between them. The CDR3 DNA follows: TGTGCCTGGAGCGAGGGCTGCGAGCAGTACTTC. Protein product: CAWSEGCEQYF.